The 2 T cell receptor beta chains in this list originate from one sample, sequenced in a study of T-cell reconstitution after alpha-beta-depleted transplantation in children. It was with unique molecular identifiers that the TCRbeta library was prepared. TCRdb called the PCR reads again in MiXCR, with one record for every CDR3 protein. Here the sample spans 380,000 or so distinct CDR3 sequences, about 14% being singletons. The material was PBMCs, obtained from the stem cell graft. Receptor source: a human donor who donated a stem cell graft to a child with Fanconi anemia.

This clonotype was seen ten or more times. V and J are TRBV6-2 or TRBV6-3 and TRBJ2-2; unclear D gene. The germline V gene has CDR1 MNHEY and CDR2 SVGEGT. Trimming pared 7 bases from V and 8 bases from J, leaving 11 bases between. The CDR3 has 12 residues. The CDR3 here is CASTSWPGELFF. The CDR3, as DNA: TGTGCCAGCACTTCCTGGCCGGGGGAGCTGTTTTTT.

V is TRBV28 and J is TRBJ2-1; 7 bases are a match to TRBD1. V gave up 6 bases and J gave up 4 bases; unmatched junction bases: 9. This CDR3 region has 15 residues. Germline values: CDR1 MDHEN, CDR2 SYDVKM. CDR3 sequence (DNA): TGTGCCAGCAGATCCGACAGGGAAATTTACAATGAGCAGTTCTTC. This gives the protein CASRSDREIYNEQFF.